Below are 29 T cell receptor beta chains sequenced from a single sample in a study of early T cells in non-severe SARS-CoV-2 infection. TCRdb re-derived calls from the 5' RACE reads in MiXCR, one entry per CDR3 protein. Altogether tens of thousands of distinct CDR3 sequences are present, roughly 12% being singletons, with the ten largest covering around 4.7%. Sequencing was carried out using whole blood. Receptors were obtained from an adult who was a healthcare worker with PCR-confirmed SARS-CoV-2 infection or an uninfected control (not recorded which).

The chain is built from TRBV12-3 or TRBV12-4 and TRBJ1-6, with 7 bases identical to TRBD1. The ends lost 9 bases at V and 10 bases at J; junction bases unmatched: 9. The length of the CDR3 is 13 residues. The CDR3 region is CASSYRGGSPLHF. The CDR3 coding sequence is TGTGCCAGTTCCTACAGGGGTGGATCACCCCTCCACTTT.

The J gene is TRBJ1-2, the V gene TRBV4-1; a weak D match, TRBD1 (5 bases). This CDR3 region has 14 residues. Germline V gene lookup returns CDR1 MGHRA and CDR2 YSYEKL. Trimming removed 1 base from V and 8 bases from J, with 14 bases in between. DNA of the CDR3: TGCGCCAGCAGCCAAGTAGTCGGGGGGGAGGGCTACACCTTC. Translating gives CASSQVVGGEGYTF.

The sample holds a few counts of this clonotype. The genes are TRBV6-2 or TRBV6-3 and TRBJ1-1; D gene ambiguous. V lost 6 bases and J lost 8, with 13 bases in between. The CDR3 is made up of 12 amino acids. CDR1 MNHEY and CDR2 SVGEGT come from the germline V gene. The CDR3 DNA follows: TGTGCCAGCAGATCCCCCAATTACGAAGCTTTCTTT. Its translation is CASRSPNYEAFF.

This clonotype was counted ten times or more. The chain uses TRBV12-3 or TRBV12-4 and TRBJ2-6; tentatively, D is TRBD1 or TRBD2 (5 bases each). Trimming took off 5 bases at V and 0 bases at J, with 14 bases between the two ends. The CDR3 is 17 residues long. The CDR3 DNA follows: TGTGCCAGCAGTACACCGGGACGGACCTCTGGGGCCAACGTCCTGACTTTC. It codes for CASSTPGRTSGANVLTF.

This clonotype appeared a few times. This chain links TRBV29-1 with TRBJ2-5; D remains unclear. The CDR3 length is 11 residues. Looked up from germline, CDR1 is SQVTM and CDR2 is ANQGSEA. V shed 7 bases and J shed 5 bases, with 11 bases lying between them. The CDR3 loop is CSALHTETQYF. Written as DNA, the CDR3 is TGCAGCGCTTTACATACGGAGACCCAGTACTTC.

The V call is TRBV5-1, the J call TRBJ2-1, with D perhaps matching TRBD1 or TRBD2 (5 bases each). Germline CDR1 and CDR2: SGHRS and YFSETQ. The V gene lost 1 base and the J gene lost 2 bases, with 10 bases spanning the gap. The CDR3 has 15 residues. Written as DNA, the CDR3 is TGCGCCAGCAGCTTGTTGGGACCCCCCTACAATGAGCAGTTCTTC. The encoded protein is CASSLLGPPYNEQFF.

The genes are TRBV29-1 and TRBJ1-1; D remains unclear. The CDR3 sequence is 11 residues long. V lost 6 bases to trimming and J lost 0 bases, with 5 bases between them. Germline-derived CDR1 and CDR2 are SQVTM and ANQGSEA. The CDR3 loop reads CSVGMNTEAFF. For the CDR3, the DNA is TGCAGCGTAGGGATGAACACTGAAGCTTTCTTT.

The V call is TRBV2, the J call TRBJ2-1; D may be TRBD2 (7 bases). The CDR3 runs to 15 residues. V was shortened by 7 bases and J by 2 bases, with 15 bases between the two germline ends. CDR1 is SNHLY, CDR2 FYNNEI, per germline. CDR3 nucleotides: TGTGCCAGCACCCTGGGAGGGGGAGCCTACAATGAGCAGTTCTTC. Translating it yields CASTLGGGAYNEQFF. The whole variable domain, filled in from reference TRBV2 and TRBJ2-1, reads EPEVTQTPSHQVTQMGQEVILRCVPISNHLYFYWYRQILGQKVEFLVSFYNNEISEKSEIFDDQFSVERPDGSNFTLKIRSTKLEDSAMYFCASTLGGGAYNEQFFGPGTRLTVL.

This clonotype was seen only a few times. The junction departs from the called germline gene at one end, perhaps through a read error. Written as DNA, the CDR3 is TGTGCTAGCAGCACCGAGGGTGGGGCCCCAACCGGGGAGCTGTTTTTT. Residues: CASSTEGGAPTGELFF. The genes are TRBV5-8 and TRBJ2-2; the D call may be TRBD1 or TRBD2 (5 bases each). The CDR3 sequence is 16 residues long. The V gene's germline CDR1 is SGHTS and CDR2 YDEGEE.

The chain uses TRBV29-1 and TRBJ2-1; D unresolved. The V and J ends lost 5 bases and 7 bases respectively, with 9 bases between them. CDR1 is SQVTM, CDR2 ANQGSEA, per germline. The CDR3 covers 11 residues. This CDR3 is CSVYSLNEQFF. The CDR3 nucleotides are TGCAGCGTTTACAGCTTAAATGAGCAGTTCTTC.

This clonotype was counted ten times or more. The chain couples TRBV2 to TRBJ1-1; no reliable D call. Trimming left V 5 bases short and J 1 base short, with 8 bases between. The length of the CDR3 is 13 residues. The germline V gene has CDR1 SNHLY and CDR2 FYNNEI. CDR3 region: CASSKRENTEAFF. CDR3 coding DNA: TGTGCCAGCAGTAAACGTGAGAACACTGAAGCTTTCTTT.

This clonotype was found once. This rearrangement joins TRBV4-1 to TRBJ2-3; the match to TRBD1 covers 8 bases. Germline CDR1 and CDR2: MGHRA and YSYEKL. V dropped 4 bases and J dropped 5; count of bases not matched to a gene: 8. The CDR3 runs 15 residues. CDR3 amino acids: CASSLQTGGRDTQYF. CDR3 in DNA: TGCGCCAGCAGCCTCCAAACAGGGGGAAGAGATACGCAGTATTTT.

This clonotype was seen repeatedly, ten times or more. V usage is TRBV15 and J usage is TRBJ2-7; D is ambiguous. Trimming pared 0 bases from V and 0 bases from J, leaving 6 bases between. The CDR3 length is 14 residues. Germline V lookup: CDR1 LNHNV, CDR2 YYDKDF (reference sequence). This CDR3 reads CATSREQDSYEQYF. CDR3 DNA: TGTGCCACCAGCAGAGAGCAGGACTCCTACGAGCAGTACTTC.

This clonotype has just a few counts. The rearrangement joins TRBV5-1 to TRBJ2-1; TRBD2 matches 13 bases. V gave up 7 bases and J gave up 7 bases; unmatched junction bases: 5. The V gene's germline CDR1 is SGHRS and CDR2 YFSETQ. CDR3 length: 14 amino acids. CDR3: CASGGTSGENEQFF. CDR3 coding DNA: TGCGCCAGCGGTGGGACTAGCGGGGAGAATGAGCAGTTCTTC.

The V and J genes are TRBV16 and TRBJ2-7, with 12 bases aligning to TRBD1. CDR1 KGHSY and CDR2 FQNENV come from the germline V gene. The trim removed 4 bases at V and 5 bases at J, leaving 3 bases unmatched. The CDR3 covers 14 residues. The CDR3 DNA is TGTGCCAGCAGCCCCGGGACAGGGGGCAACGAGCAGTACTTC. Amino acids: CASSPGTGGNEQYF.

This clonotype was seen repeatedly, ten times or more. V and J are TRBV4-1 and TRBJ2-2; 12 nucleotides match TRBD2. There are 16 residues in the CDR3. Unmatched junction bases numbered 4, after V lost 1 base and J lost 7 bases. CDR1 is MGHRA and CDR2 is YSYEKL in the germline V gene. In nucleotides, the CDR3 is TGCGCCAGCAGCCAAGCACTAGCGGGAGGTGTCGGGGAGCTGTTTTTT. Encoded protein: CASSQALAGGVGELFF.

The rearrangement links TRBV12-5 to TRBJ2-3, with D perhaps given as TRBD1 or TRBD2 (5 bases each). Germline V gene data show CDR1 as LGHNT and CDR2 as FRNRAP. The V and J ends lost 7 bases and 0 bases respectively, with 14 bases between them. The CDR3 sequence is 15 residues long. In nucleotides, the CDR3 is TGTGCTAGTGTTGTGGGGGAGACTAGCACAGATACGCAGTATTTT. Translation: CASVVGETSTDTQYF.

J is TRBJ2-3 and V is TRBV10-1; tentative D call: TRBD1 (6 bases). CDR3 length: 15 residues. The V and J ends lost 4 bases and 0 bases respectively, with 11 bases between them. Looked up from germline, CDR1 is WNHNN and CDR2 is SYGVQD (reference sequence). CDR3 DNA: TGCGCCAGCAGTGTCTGGGGGCAGAGCACAGATACGCAGTATTTT. Encoded protein: CASSVWGQSTDTQYF.

The V and J genes are TRBV29-1 and TRBJ2-3, with 7 bases matching TRBD2. This CDR3 is built from 13 residues. V was clipped by 7 bases and J by 2 bases; unmatched bases: 6. CDR1 and CDR2 from the germline V gene are SQVTM and ANQGSEA. The CDR3 coding sequence is TGCAGCGCTACTAGCGAGGTCACAGATACGCAGTATTTT. Amino acid sequence: CSATSEVTDTQYF.

This clonotype turned up a few times. This chain connects TRBV18 to TRBJ1-1; TRBD1 matches at 9 bases. Per germline, CDR1 KGHSH and CDR2 LQKENI. After removal of 3 bases from V and 7 bases from J, the junction contained 3 bases not matched to a gene. This CDR3 contains 13 residues. The CDR3 nucleotides are TGTGCCAGCTCACCGGGACAGGGAGGTGAAGCTTTCTTT. The encoded protein is CASSPGQGGEAFF.

This clonotype occurred many times. The chain combines TRBV9 with TRBJ2-3; D gene uncertain. Trimming shortened V by 3 bases and J by 6 bases, and 11 bases separated the two germline ends. In germline, CDR1 is SGDLS, CDR2 YYNGEE. This CDR3 has 13 residues. The CDR3 loop reads CASSATMGDTQYF. In DNA form, the CDR3 reads TGTGCCAGCAGCGCCACCATGGGGGATACGCAGTATTTT.

This clonotype appeared a few times. CDR3 amino acids: CASSFPTGGNQPQHF. As DNA, the CDR3 is TGTGCCAGCAGTTTTCCGACAGGGGGCAATCAGCCCCAGCATTTT. The J gene is TRBJ1-5, the V gene TRBV28; 8 bases align to TRBD1. The CDR3 consists of 15 residues. J gave up 2 bases and V 3 bases, and 3 bases lay outside the gene matches. Germline lookup yields CDR1 MDHEN and CDR2 SYDVKM.

The chain has TRBV7-9 and TRBJ2-7; 8 nucleotides align to TRBD1. From germline, CDR1 is SEHNR and CDR2 FQNEAQ (reference sequence). This CDR3 is built from 13 residues. V shed 7 bases, J shed 12 bases, and the junction held 14 bases outside the gene matches. The DNA of the CDR3 is TGTGCCAGCACCGCGGACAGGGAGGAGTGGCCGTACTTC. Translating it yields CASTADREEWPYF.

This clonotype came up a few times. This sequence joins TRBV20-1 and TRBJ2-2, with TRBD2 as a possible D gene (5 bases). The CDR3 is 16 residues long. CDR1 and CDR2 from the germline V gene are DFQATT and SNEGSKA (reference sequence). V was clipped by 5 bases and J by 7 bases, with 23 bases between them. The chain's CDR3 is CSAPDQRLPDYGELFF. CDR3 coding DNA: TGCAGTGCTCCAGACCAAAGACTACCGGATTACGGGGAGCTGTTTTTT.

V usage is TRBV29-1 and J usage is TRBJ1-1; the D gene is possibly TRBD1 (5 bases). The germline V gene has CDR1 SQVTM and CDR2 ANQGSEA. The CDR3 is made up of 13 amino acids. V lost 7 bases, J lost 4 bases, and 16 bases lay in between. CDR3 nucleotides: TGCAGCGCGGACATTGGGGGGGGCACTGAAGCTTTCTTT. Translation: CSADIGGGTEAFF.

The J gene is TRBJ2-5, the V gene TRBV6-2 or TRBV6-3; no clear D. Looked up from germline, CDR1 is MNHEY and CDR2 is SVGEGT. The CDR3 is 11 amino acids. The ends were cut back, 6 bases at V and 5 bases at J, with 7 bases in the middle. CDR3 bases: TGTGCCAGCAGCAACGGTGAGACCCAGTACTTC. Its translation: CASSNGETQYF.

This clonotype was seen only a few times. The chain combines TRBV5-1 with TRBJ2-1, with D perhaps matching TRBD2 (6 bases). Trimming removed 5 bases at V and 6 bases at J, with 15 bases between. The CDR3 has 14 residues. Germline V gene sequence: CDR1 SGHRS, CDR2 YFSETQ. The CDR3 loop reads CASRVVLAGNEQFF. CDR3 bases: TGCGCCAGCAGGGTCGTACTAGCTGGCAATGAGCAGTTCTTC.

This clonotype was counted many times. The chain employs TRBV20-1 and TRBJ1-5; D possibly corresponds to TRBD1 (6 bases). CDR1 and CDR2 from the germline V gene are DFQATT and SNEGSKA (reference sequence). V dropped 0 bases and J dropped 0 bases, with 12 bases sitting between them. The CDR3 covers 16 residues. CDR3 protein: CSARDRGIYSNQPQHF. CDR3 bases: TGCAGTGCTAGAGATAGGGGGATTTATAGCAATCAGCCCCAGCATTTT.

This clonotype appeared many times. The gene calls are TRBV12-3 or TRBV12-4 and TRBJ1-3; a possible D gene is TRBD1 (6 bases). CDR3 length: 14 residues. The V and J ends lost 7 bases and 0 bases respectively, with 10 bases between them. Here the CDR3 reads CASNPDSSGNTIYF. The CDR3 DNA reads as TGTGCCAGCAACCCGGACAGCTCTGGAAACACCATATATTTT.